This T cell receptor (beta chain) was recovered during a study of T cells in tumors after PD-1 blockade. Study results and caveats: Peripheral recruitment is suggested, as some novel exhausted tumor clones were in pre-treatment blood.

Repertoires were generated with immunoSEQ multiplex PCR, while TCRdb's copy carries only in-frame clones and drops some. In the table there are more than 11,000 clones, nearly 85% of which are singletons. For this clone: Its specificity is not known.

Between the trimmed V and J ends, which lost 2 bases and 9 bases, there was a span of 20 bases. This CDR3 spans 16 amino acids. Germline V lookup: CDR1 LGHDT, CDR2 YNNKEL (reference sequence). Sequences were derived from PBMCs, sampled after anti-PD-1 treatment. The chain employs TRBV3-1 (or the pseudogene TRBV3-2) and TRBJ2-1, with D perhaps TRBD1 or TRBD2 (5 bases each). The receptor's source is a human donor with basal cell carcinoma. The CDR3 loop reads CASSQKPGPYVVEQFF. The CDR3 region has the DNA TGTGCCAGCAGCCAAAAACCGGGGCCCTATGTCGTTGAGCAGTTCTTC.